This TCR beta chain was recorded in a study of blood T cell repertoires in COVID-19. The wider study: COVID-19 samples, acute and convalescent, were from the United States, Italy and Spain. Sources were T cells, B-cell-depleted T cells, or PBMCs; the material itself was cDNA or gDNA.

Using immunoSEQ multiplex PCR, the repertoire was profiled, and TCRdb retains in-frame clones only, with some absent. The sample records 75,000 to 95,000 clones, 85% to 90% being singletons. Germline values: CDR1 SQVTM, CDR2 ANQGSEA. Trimming took 4 bases from V and 9 from J; bases not matched to a gene: 12. CDR3 size: 15 residues. The chain recombines TRBV29-1 with TRBJ2-5; 12 positions agree with TRBD2. The sequencing input was peripheral blood. This sequence was found in a human donor in a cohort sampled during active COVID-19. CDR3 sequence (DNA): TGCAGCGTTGGCATGGCTAGCGGGGGGGCGGGGTCCCAGTACTTC. It translates to CSVGMASGGAGSQYF. The full variable domain, in which reference TRBV29-1 and TRBJ2-5 provide the parts outside the CDR3, is SAVISQKPSRDICQRGTSLTIQCQVDSQVTMMFWYRQQPGQSLTLIATANQGSEATYESGFVIDKFPISRPNLTFSTLTVSNMSPEDSSIYLCSVGMASGGAGSQYFGPGTRLLVL.